The rows below give T cell receptor beta chains drawn from one sample of a study of blood T cell repertoires in COVID-19. Repertoires were generated with immunoSEQ multiplex PCR, while TCRdb's copy carries only in-frame clones and drops some. Of 100,000 to 150,000 clones listed, around 76% are singletons. Sequencing used peripheral blood. The receptors derive from a man in his fifties or sixties with acute or convalescent COVID-19. Each CDR3 is given with its conserved first and last residue. D genes are given only for firm matches. Rows give clone size only sometimes, using once, few, many, or a class for an expanded clone.

CDR3 protein: CASSFTGGYGYTF
clone size: NA
V gene: TRBV27
J gene: TRBJ1-2
D gene: TRBD1

CDR3 protein: CASSPGGGGYTF
clone size: NA
V gene: TRBV7-9
J gene: TRBJ1-2
D gene: NA

CDR3 protein: CASGSGGDTQYF
clone size: NA
V gene: TRBV3-1/TRBV3-2
J gene: TRBJ2-3
D gene: TRBD2

CDR3 protein: CATRGGLAEPAHNEQFF
clone size: once
V gene: TRBV15
J gene: TRBJ2-1
D gene: NA

CDR3 protein: CASSLPDSYEQYF
clone size: NA
V gene: TRBV5-4
J gene: TRBJ2-7
D gene: NA

CDR3 protein: CASTSFQGNEKLFF
clone size: NA
V gene: TRBV6-6
J gene: TRBJ1-4
D gene: NA

CDR3 protein: CASSLVAGDGYTF
clone size: NA
V gene: TRBV13
J gene: TRBJ1-2
D gene: NA

CDR3 protein: CSASQQVSNEKLFF
clone size: NA
V gene: TRBV20-1
J gene: TRBJ1-4
D gene: NA

CDR3 protein: CASSTTGGNQPQHF
clone size: NA
V gene: TRBV19
J gene: TRBJ1-5
D gene: TRBD1

CDR3 protein: CASSRTLAGRQETQYF
clone size: NA
V gene: TRBV5-6
J gene: TRBJ2-5
D gene: TRBD2

CDR3 protein: CASSEGTGGGNQPQHF
clone size: NA
V gene: TRBV5-1
J gene: TRBJ1-5
D gene: TRBD1

CDR3 protein: CASSIDMSDTQYF
clone size: once
V gene: TRBV19
J gene: TRBJ2-3
D gene: NA

CDR3 protein: CASSLNGYTF
clone size: few
V gene: TRBV6-5
J gene: TRBJ1-2
D gene: NA

CDR3 protein: CASSQTSGGTDTQYF
clone size: NA
V gene: TRBV18
J gene: TRBJ2-3
D gene: TRBD2

CDR3 protein: CASSTGGVGSPLHF
clone size: NA
V gene: TRBV6-5
J gene: TRBJ1-6
D gene: TRBD1

CDR3 protein: CASSPVSYEQYF
clone size: few
V gene: TRBV2
J gene: TRBJ2-7
D gene: NA

CDR3 protein: CASSEPTGVNTEAFF
clone size: NA
V gene: TRBV25-1
J gene: TRBJ1-1
D gene: NA

CDR3 protein: CASSPGTSGGETQYF
clone size: NA
V gene: TRBV4-2
J gene: TRBJ2-5
D gene: TRBD2

CDR3 protein: CATSDLHSETQYF
clone size: NA
V gene: TRBV24-1
J gene: TRBJ2-5
D gene: NA

CDR3 protein: CASSLEGGREKLFF
clone size: NA
V gene: TRBV5-1
J gene: TRBJ1-4
D gene: NA

CDR3 protein: CASRDKTGTAYGYTF
clone size: NA
V gene: TRBV6-5
J gene: TRBJ1-2
D gene: TRBD1

CDR3 protein: CASSLEGQGPTYEQYF
clone size: NA
V gene: TRBV11-3
J gene: TRBJ2-7
D gene: TRBD1

CDR3 protein: CASTSGGAFISYNEQFF
clone size: NA
V gene: TRBV5-1
J gene: TRBJ2-1
D gene: TRBD2

CDR3 protein: CASSFMVGGETQYF
clone size: NA
V gene: TRBV7-6
J gene: TRBJ2-5
D gene: NA

CDR3 protein: CASTVQDRGPDTQYF
clone size: NA
V gene: TRBV2
J gene: TRBJ2-3
D gene: TRBD1

CDR3 protein: CASSLGPLASYNEQFF
clone size: NA
V gene: TRBV7-9
J gene: TRBJ2-1
D gene: NA

CDR3 protein: CASSPSGAYGYTF
clone size: NA
V gene: TRBV10-2
J gene: TRBJ1-2
D gene: NA

CDR3 protein: CASSNLPGSSYEQYF
clone size: few
V gene: TRBV7-9
J gene: TRBJ2-7
D gene: NA

CDR3 protein: CASSLRTGVYGYTF
clone size: many
V gene: TRBV7-9
J gene: TRBJ1-2
D gene: TRBD1

CDR3 protein: CASIGLTITDTQYF
clone size: NA
V gene: TRBV5-6
J gene: TRBJ2-3
D gene: NA

CDR3 protein: CSVEDLASGSDEQFF
clone size: NA
V gene: TRBV29-1
J gene: TRBJ2-1
D gene: TRBD2

CDR3 protein: CAISTGLGSLEQFF
clone size: NA
V gene: TRBV10-3
J gene: TRBJ2-1
D gene: TRBD2

CDR3 protein: CASSARDRDYGGYTF
clone size: NA
V gene: TRBV10-2
J gene: TRBJ1-2
D gene: TRBD1

CDR3 protein: CASSIQAWNTGELFF
clone size: NA
V gene: TRBV19
J gene: TRBJ2-2
D gene: NA

CDR3 protein: CASSGSSRMNTEAFF
clone size: NA
V gene: TRBV19
J gene: TRBJ1-1
D gene: NA

CDR3 protein: CASRGGGPSTDTQYF
clone size: few
V gene: TRBV3-1/TRBV3-2
J gene: TRBJ2-3
D gene: NA

CDR3 protein: CASSQPTGGLLEAFF
clone size: NA
V gene: TRBV6-5
J gene: TRBJ1-1
D gene: TRBD1